Each of the 18 T cell receptor beta chains below was sequenced from the same sample in a study of cytomegalovirus exposure and HLA in healthy donors. TCRdb keeps only in-frame clones here, not all; method: immunoSEQ multiplex PCR. This sample has around 98,000 clones, with over 75% found just once. Source material: PBMCs. The receptors shown here come from a man aged 18 to 29 in good health and CMV-seropositive.

This chain links TRBV2 with TRBJ1-2; 9 bases are a match to TRBD1. The CDR3 extends over 14 amino acids. Unmatched junction bases numbered 6, after V lost 4 bases and J lost 6 bases. From germline, CDR1 is SNHLY and CDR2 FYNNEI. The DNA for the CDR3 is TGTGCCAGCAGTGGAACAGGGGGCGAGGATGGCTACACCTTC. Protein: CASSGTGGEDGYTF.

The gene calls are TRBV5-1 and TRBJ2-5; D may be TRBD2 (5 bases). CDR3 length: 15 residues. Germline V gene sequence: CDR1 SGHRS, CDR2 YFSETQ. Between the trimmed V and J ends, which lost 0 bases and 0 bases, there was a span of 9 bases. The CDR3 coding sequence is TGCGCCAGCAGCTTGGCCTTAGCGCACCAAGAGACCCAGTACTTC. This encodes CASSLALAHQETQYF.

The chain couples TRBV7-9 to TRBJ2-7; D uncertain. V gave up 2 bases and J gave up 4 bases, with 15 bases separating them. This CDR3 is 15 amino acids long. Germline assignment: CDR1 SEHNR and CDR2 FQNEAQ (reference sequence). The CDR3 coding sequence is TGTGCCAGCAGCTTACGGCAGACAACCAATTACGAGCAGTACTTC. Translated: CASSLRQTTNYEQYF.

A single count supports this clone. The chain recombines TRBV4-2 with TRBJ2-7, with 7 bases lining up with TRBD2. The CDR3 loop spans 14 amino acids. With V trimmed by 0 bases and J by 6 bases, 5 bases remained unmatched. The germline V gene encodes CDR1 LGHNA and CDR2 YNFKEQ. The CDR3, as DNA: TGTGCCAGCAGCCAAGAAGCACTAGCGACCGAGCAGTACTTC. It specifies CASSQEALATEQYF.

The J gene is TRBJ2-1, the V gene TRBV10-3; 9 nucleotides align to TRBD1. Germline CDR1 reads ENHRY; CDR2 reads SYGVKD. This CDR3 is built from 14 residues. Trimming removed 7 bases from V and 4 bases from J; junction bases left unmatched: 5. This CDR3 is CAIKGDREYNEQFF. In DNA form, the CDR3 reads TGTGCCATCAAGGGGGACAGGGAGTACAATGAGCAGTTCTTC.

The chain uses TRBV7-7 and TRBJ2-5, with D perhaps matching TRBD1 (5 bases). V was clipped by 7 bases and J by 2 bases, with 14 bases between them. The CDR3 has 14 residues. Looked up from germline, CDR1 is SSHAT and CDR2 is FNYEAQ (reference sequence). The CDR3 here is CASTPAGIQETQYF. The CDR3 DNA reads TGTGCCAGCACCCCCGCAGGGATACAAGAGACCCAGTACTTC.

This chain uses TRBV5-6 with TRBJ1-2; no firm D call. Trimming took off 1 base at V and 1 base at J, with 11 bases between the two ends. This CDR3 region has 15 residues. Germline CDR1 SGHDT, CDR2 YYEEEE. This CDR3 reads CASSLRGPLNYGYTF. The CDR3 DNA is TGTGCCAGCAGCTTGAGAGGTCCACTTAACTATGGCTACACCTTC.

The chain couples TRBV28 to TRBJ2-2; 9 bases agree with TRBD2. This CDR3 is 16 amino acids long. J lost 6 bases, V lost 3 bases, and 8 bases had no gene match. Per germline, CDR1 MDHEN and CDR2 SYDVKM. The DNA of the CDR3 is TGTGCCAGCAGTTTTTTTCGGCTAGCGGGACCCGGGGAGCTGTTTTTT. Protein: CASSFFRLAGPGELFF.

The rearrangement joins TRBV4-3 to TRBJ2-1; D ambiguous. V lost 6 bases and J 0 bases, leaving 9 bases between the germline ends. Germline V gene sequence: CDR1 LGHNA, CDR2 YSLEER. The CDR3 consists of 14 residues. In nucleotides, the CDR3 is TGCGCCAGCAGGCGGAGAATCTCCTACAATGAGCAGTTCTTC. Amino acid sequence: CASRRRISYNEQFF.

The chain carries TRBV7-2 and TRBJ2-3; 10 bases align to TRBD2. V shed 4 bases and J 1 base; nucleotides not matched to a gene: 5. CDR1 is SGHTA and CDR2 is FQGNSA in the germline V gene. This CDR3 spans 16 amino acids. CDR3 loop: CASSWGLAWGTDTQYF. CDR3 nucleotide sequence: TGTGCCAGCAGCTGGGGACTAGCGTGGGGCACAGATACGCAGTATTTT.

This chain connects TRBV27 to TRBJ2-1, with TRBD1 matching 9 bases. This CDR3 has 16 residues. V gave up 5 bases and J gave up 3 bases; unmatched junction bases: 8. CDR1 is MNHEY and CDR2 is SMNVEV in the germline V gene (reference sequence). For the CDR3, the DNA is TGTGCCAGCAGTCCTAAACCGGGACAGGGCTACAATGAGCAGTTCTTC. Translating gives CASSPKPGQGYNEQFF.

This clone was recorded only once. V and J are TRBV7-3 and TRBJ2-2; 11 positions match TRBD1. The ends lost 5 bases at V and 5 bases at J; junction bases unmatched: 10. The CDR3 loop spans 17 amino acids. Germline V gene data show CDR1 as SGHTA and CDR2 as FQGTGA. The CDR3 sequence: CASSKRWTGGRTGELFF. In nucleotides, the CDR3 is TGTGCCAGCAGCAAACGATGGACAGGGGGCAGGACCGGGGAGCTGTTTTTT.

In regard to this clone: The same CDR3 also results from other DNA sequences found in this sample. V usage is TRBV5-1 and J usage is TRBJ2-5, with TRBD1 as a possible D gene (5 bases). CDR1 is SGHRS and CDR2 is YFSETQ in the germline V gene. Trimming took 0 bases from V and 5 from J, leaving 11 bases between them. There are 14 residues in the CDR3. CDR3 loop: CASSLGQGGETQYF. The CDR3 DNA reads TGCGCCAGCAGCTTGGGGCAGGGCGGTGAGACCCAGTACTTC.

The rearrangement joins TRBV27 to TRBJ2-2; D might be TRBD1 (6 bases). The V gene's germline CDR1 is MNHEY and CDR2 SMNVEV (reference sequence). The V gene lost 2 bases and the J gene lost 3 bases, with 7 bases spanning the gap. The CDR3 loop spans 14 amino acids. The CDR3 loop is CASSLGQHTGELFF. CDR3 coding DNA: TGTGCCAGCAGTTTAGGACAGCACACCGGGGAGCTGTTTTTT.

This sequence joins TRBV27 and TRBJ2-2; the match to TRBD1 covers 10 bases. Germline V gene data show CDR1 as MNHEY and CDR2 as SMNVEV (reference sequence). This CDR3 comprises 16 residues. V lost 5 bases, J lost 5 bases, and 8 bases stayed unmatched. The DNA for the CDR3 is TGTGCCAGCAGTACGCCGGACAGGGGGATTACCGGGGAGCTGTTTTTT. Its translation is CASSTPDRGITGELFF.

The chain couples TRBV2 to TRBJ2-3, with TRBD2 matching over 7 bases. V shed 7 bases and J 4 bases; nucleotides not matched to a gene: 11. Germline lookup yields CDR1 SNHLY and CDR2 FYNNEI. This CDR3 is built from 15 residues. CDR3 residues: CASTKMGTIADTQYF. For the CDR3, the DNA is TGTGCCAGCACCAAAATGGGGACTATAGCAGATACGCAGTATTTT.

V usage is TRBV7-9 and J usage is TRBJ2-7, with 7 nucleotides matching TRBD2. The CDR3 extends over 16 amino acids. Germline V CDR1 and CDR2: SEHNR, FQNEAQ (reference sequence). The ends lost 5 bases at V and 5 bases at J; junction bases unmatched: 15. The CDR3 DNA reads TGTGCCAGCAGCCCTCCGGGACTACCTCCAGGAAACGAGCAGTACTTC. It encodes CASSPPGLPPGNEQYF.

The chain is built from TRBV11-1 and TRBJ1-1; TRBD1 matches at 10 bases. Per the germline V gene, CDR1 is SGHAT and CDR2 is FQDESV (reference sequence). V was clipped by 6 bases and J by 3 bases; unmatched bases: 13. This CDR3 has 17 amino acids. The CDR3 region is CASRTRQGASPDTEAFF. The CDR3 DNA follows: TGTGCCAGCAGAACTAGACAGGGGGCATCACCCGACACTGAAGCTTTCTTT. Full variable domain (rest looked up from reference TRBV11-1 and TRBJ1-1): EAEVAQSPRYKITEKSQAVAFWCDPISGHATLYWYRQILGQGPELLVQFQDESVVDDSQLPKDRFSAERLKGVDSTLKIQPAELGDSAMYLCASRTRQGASPDTEAFFGQGTRLTVV.